This TCR beta chain was retrieved from a study of cytomegalovirus exposure and HLA in healthy donors. Looking at the study overall: Both the approximately 130 validation repertoires and the roughly 620 first-cohort repertoires used the same platform, as reported by a later analysis. Findings of the study overall: It was found in a later analysis that first-cohort TCR clusters tended to co-occur in the 100 to 150 validation repertoires. Specificity of a few CMV-associated chains for CMV antigens was verified in vitro.

Profiling relied on immunoSEQ multiplex PCR, and the TCRdb table lists in-frame clones only, not all of them. The sample shows roughly 150,000 clones, approximately 89% of them seen only once. The donors belonged to the approximately 120-subject validation cohort, separate from the roughly 670-subject first cohort. The CDR3 is 14 residues long. Germline CDR1 and CDR2: SGHRS and YFSETQ. The V gene lost 5 bases and the J gene lost 4 bases, with 13 bases spanning the gap. As for this clone: Its antigen is unidentified.

The specimen was PBMCs. The gene calls are TRBV5-1 and TRBJ2-1, with a weak D call TRBD1 (5 bases). The origin of this receptor is a young man in good health and CMV-seronegative. DNA for the CDR3: TGCGCCAGCAGGGTTGACAGTGCATACAATGAGCAGTTCTTC. It specifies CASRVDSAYNEQFF.